This record looks at one T cell receptor (beta chain) sequence and its context. It has no known antigen specificity. HCMV serostatus was determined by detecting HCMV-specific IgG in serum with a commercial ELISA kit. Ficoll density gradient centrifugation was used to isolate peripheral blood mononuclear cells from blood. The data stem from a study of T cells expressing NK-cell markers (dated by TCRdb to the early 2020s). Context from the whole study: TCR beta-chain repertoires were profiled in sorted CD3+CD56+NKG2C+, CD3+CD56+NKG2C- and CD3+CD56-NKG2C+ T-cell subsets from about 8 donors. Among the eight sequenced donors, seven were HCMV-seropositive and one was HCMV-seronegative. All eight donors whose samples were sequenced were randomly selected healthy volunteers, three of them men and five women. Sequencing of the libraries produced 2 x 150 bp reads on Illumina HiSeq 2000/2500, MiSeq or NextSeq.

Here is what the overall study found, with its caveats: It remained unclear whether the expanded NKG2C-expressing T cell clones were specific for HCMV antigens. In six donors, the dominant CD3+CD56+NKG2C+ clonotypes were among the top 10 CD8+ clonotypes and accounted for roughly 1.0-7.0% of CD8+ T cells. Those dominant clonotypes were again the most abundant among CD3+CD56-NKG2C+ cells in a handful of donors, at about 28.3-60.1%.

The CDR3 goes from the cysteine to the phenylalanine over 17 residues. No DNA accompanies this entry. The germline V gene encodes CDR1 DFQATT and CDR2 SNEGSKA (reference sequence). Sequencing was carried out with an Illumina HiSeq 2000. The TCR beta cDNA libraries were made using 5'RACE template switching, a step that added both a universal primer site and unique molecular identifiers. cDNA synthesis was primed from the TCR beta constant segment, followed by two successive PCR amplification steps. The original pipeline was this. MIGEC was used to demultiplex reads and group the reads by UMI, and MiTCR was used to assemble and quantify clonotypes. Only TCR cDNA sequences supported by at least two reads were kept to exclude erroneous sequences. Downstream repertoire analysis used the tcR package, and clonotypes were matched across fractions by CDR3 nucleotide sequence plus V segment. VDJmatch was used to annotate antigen specificity against VDJdb, with one amino acid substitution in CDR3 allowed. TCRdb reprocessed the raw reads; every CDR3 protein sequence is a single record, and DNA is not supplied. The V and J calls were determined by TCRdb, not by the authors. The data table for this sample lists 120,000 to 150,000 distinct CDR3 sequences. The top ten hold about 12% of the sample.

This receptor was obtained from a man aged 18 to 29 in good health. Donor details come from another sample of the same person, matched by shared clones. Input material: blood T cells: a sorted CD56 or NKG2C T cell subset, CD4+ or CD8+ T cells, or bulk PBMC T cells (not recorded which). The receptor chain draws on TRBV20-1 and TRBJ2-3; TCRdb's D gene call, TRBD2, goes unchecked for lack of DNA. The CDR3 corresponds to CSARGRSLAGSTDTQYF.